The entry below gives a single T cell receptor (beta chain) sequence along with its context. No cognate antigen has been identified for it. Base qualities are not provided; no much larger clone lies one nucleotide away. Each collaborating institution followed its own protocols to collect whole blood in K2EDTA tubes. Collaborator samples were shipped for TCRbeta analysis as frozen whole blood, isolated PBMCs, or DNA extracted from either sample type. The germline V gene (reference sequence) supplies CDR1 PRHDT and CDR2 FYEKMQ. Trimming leaves V shorter by 2 bases and J shorter by 6 bases, with the junction holding 16 bases beyond the gene matches. The CDR3 sequence holds 17 residues, the cysteine and phenylalanine included. Just the 51-base CDR3 DNA is kept, in frame starting at base 1. The data originate from a study of blood T cell repertoires in COVID-19 (dated by TCRdb to 2019 to 2021). Looking at the study overall: The collaborator samples originated in the United States, Italy and Spain and spanned the acute and convalescent phases of COVID-19. The prospective study material was composed of cDNA or gDNA derived from T cells, B-cell-depleted T cells, or PBMCs. The dataset comprised deeply sampled blood TCRbeta repertoires from subjects exposed to, actively infected with, or recovered from COVID-19. The repertoires were released in a freely available public database meant as a resource for research on the immune response to SARS-CoV-2. The samples were drawn from two sources: the first 160 participants of the ongoing ImmuneRACE study, and 1,200 or so subjects contributed by 6 global collaborators. A de-identified subject ID, COVID-19 status, age in years and sex were almost always included in the sample metadata. Where available, HLA class I and class II types were taken from metadata supplied by the sample provider and were not determined by assay-based typing. The study at large found these results: The quantity of clinical and demographic metadata differed by source and by participant and was supplied without curation.

The immunoSEQ Assay, a bias-controlled multiplex PCR, was used to amplify TCRbeta CDR3 regions from genomic DNA. The study's own analysis went as follows. The number of nucleated cells in each sample was estimated from the amplification of reference gene primers within the assay. To quantify the absolute abundance of each unique TCRbeta CDR3 rearrangement, sequence reads were collapsed and filtered. Productive Simpson clonality was computed per sample as the square root of Simpson's diversity index over productive rearrangements. TCRdb retrieved this table from immuneACCESS and kept in-frame rearrangements only. Not all clones are present; in checked studies, unresolved V genes account for under half, and no reason is known for the remainder. The V and J calls and clone size were taken over from that table, and D and trimming were inferred from the DNA. The sample data list about 110,000 clones, and about 87% of these were observed just once. The ten largest make up around 6.7% of the sample.

Sequencing was done on a sample of peripheral blood. Rearrangement joined TRBV13 to TRBJ2-7; the central 7 bases match TRBD1. The TCR comes from a woman aged 45 to 65 with acute or convalescent COVID-19. The encoded CDR3 is CASSLPKAGTANREQYF. The DNA sequence is TGTGCCAGCAGCTTACCCAAGGCAGGGACAGCAAACCGCGAGCAGTACTTC.